This record concerns one TCR beta chain sequence. The data originate from a study of blood T cell repertoires in COVID-19. The overall study: Collection of acute and convalescent COVID-19 samples took place in the United States, Italy and Spain. PBMCs, B-cell-depleted T cells, or T cells were the source of the cDNA or gDNA that made up the material.

The germline gives CDR1 LGHDT, CDR2 YNNKEL (reference sequence). CDR3 length: 16 amino acids. V was pared by 2 bases and J by 0 bases, with 10 bases between. As originally analysed: Scientists estimated how many nucleated cells there were by amplifying reference gene primers. Profiling relied on immunoSEQ multiplex PCR, and the TCRdb table lists in-frame clones only, not all of them. V and J calls and clone size come straight from that table; D and trimming were deduced from the DNA. The sample carries about 310,000 clones, around 87% recorded once. V usage is TRBV3-1 (or the pseudogene TRBV3-2) and J usage is TRBJ1-4; D uncertain. The material sequenced was peripheral blood. This TCR derives from a man aged 50-60 years with active or convalescent COVID-19. The CDR3 DNA follows: TGTGCCAGCAGCCAACGTCCCCCGGCAACTAATGAAAAACTGTTTTTT. As protein: CASSQRPPATNEKLFF.